This T cell receptor (beta chain) was sequenced during a study of T cell responses to AZD1222 COVID-19 vaccine. Study conclusions and caveats: Females made up more of the donors, who were largely white British, and clonal diversity may have come out too low. There were vaccine-associated CD4 TCRs across spike, dominant at 160-218 and 743-854. Every sample of the repertoires postdated the peak T cell response.

V was pared by 3 bases and J by 2 bases, with 28 bases between. The CDR3 has 19 amino acids. Germline V gene sequence: CDR1 SQVTM, CDR2 ANQGSEA. With regard to this clone: The antigen remains unidentified.

Some clones are missing from TCRdb's copy, which holds only in-frame ones; the method was immunoSEQ multiplex PCR. The profile shows tens of thousands of clones, more than 75% of them singletons. The sequence was collected from an adult who received the AZD1222 COVID-19 vaccine. Here the sequenced sample was peripheral blood, taken 28 days after the second AZD1222 dose. This chain connects TRBV29-1 to TRBJ1-2; no reliable D call. CDR3 region: CSVDRFSPNENRENYGYTF. DNA of the CDR3: TGCAGCGTTGATAGGTTCAGCCCAAACGAAAATAGGGAGAACTATGGCTACACCTTC.